This T cell receptor beta chain was documented in a study of PD-L1 blockade in urothelial cancer. General study points: Pretreatment blood TCR clonality under the median forecast improved survival.

The CDR3 has 13 amino acids. Germline V lookup: CDR1 MNHNS, CDR2 SASEGT. V dropped 7 bases and J dropped 8 bases, with 17 bases sitting between them. The method was immunoSEQ multiplex PCR; TCRdb's version includes in-frame clones alone and lacks a portion of them. The data show 100,000 to 150,000 clones, around 86% seen once. To note about this clone: Its target is unknown.

Regarding time point: peripheral blood 6 weeks after treatment start. This sample comprised PBMCs, obtained around atezolizumab (anti-PD-L1) treatment. V usage is TRBV6-1 and J usage is TRBJ1-2; D not resolved. The TCR was taken from a man aged 45-60 years with urothelial cancer. The CDR3 DNA sequence: TGTGCCAGCACTCCGGAGGCGCAAAGAGGCTACACCTTC. Translation gives CASTPEAQRGYTF.